Below are 5 T cell receptor beta chains sequenced from a single sample in a study of beta chain features in type 1 diabetes. The whole isolated RNA underwent reverse transcription, so sequencing captured expressed TCRB transcripts. Repertoires were generated with immunoSEQ multiplex PCR, while TCRdb's copy carries only in-frame clones and drops some. The table has 850,000 to 900,000 clones, 15% to 20% seen once. Specimen: naive CD4+ T cells from blood. These receptors were collected from a woman under 30 in good health.

The CDR3 is CASSLGEAVTF. CDR3 nucleotide sequence: TGTGCCAGCAGCTTAGGCGAAGCGGTCACCTTC. The genes are TRBV11-2 and TRBJ1-2, with D uncertain. V was pared by 1 base and J by 13 bases, with 10 bases between. This CDR3 region has 11 residues. The germline V gene encodes CDR1 SGHAT and CDR2 FQNNGV.

This clone was picked up a small number of times. The chain employs TRBV10-3 and TRBJ2-6, with 8 bases that match TRBD1. This CDR3 has 19 amino acids. Trimming cost V 5 bases and J 0 bases; bases outside gene matches: 12. Looked up from germline, CDR1 is ENHRY and CDR2 is SYGVKD. The CDR3 DNA sequence: TGTGCCATCAGTAAAATTGGACAGGGTCGAACCTCTGGGGCCAACGTCCTGACTTTC. Translating gives CAISKIGQGRTSGANVLTF.

This clone was recorded a few times. The chain couples TRBV14 to TRBJ2-1, with 11 nucleotides matching TRBD2. Losses at the gene ends were 6 bases for V and 0 bases for J; bases not matched to a gene: 13. CDR3 length equals 19 residues. Germline V gene sequence: CDR1 SGHDN, CDR2 FVKESK. The CDR3, as DNA: TGTGCCAGCAGACAGTCCGGGACTAGCGGCAGAAGCTCCTACAATGAGCAGTTCTTC. Translation gives CASRQSGTSGRSSYNEQFF.

This clone was counted a few times. V usage is TRBV29-1 and J usage is TRBJ2-1; possible D gene TRBD2, 7 bases. Germline V CDR1 and CDR2: SQVTM, ANQGSEA. The CDR3 consists of 12 residues. The germline V and J ends were trimmed by 6 bases and 7 bases, with 13 bases remaining between them. CDR3 sequence reads: CSVGRGRNEQFF. The CDR3 DNA sequence: TGCAGCGTCGGGCGGGGGCGTAATGAGCAGTTCTTC.

The V and J genes are TRBV11-2 and TRBJ2-1; 12 nucleotides line up with TRBD2. Germline CDR1 and CDR2: SGHAT and FQNNGV. The V gene end was trimmed by 8 bases and the J gene end by 5 bases; junction bases not matched to a gene: 10. This CDR3 has 16 amino acids. The CDR3 spells CASRNIRTSGDNEQFF. The CDR3 DNA sequence: TGTGCCAGCCGCAATATTCGGACTAGCGGGGACAATGAGCAGTTCTTC.